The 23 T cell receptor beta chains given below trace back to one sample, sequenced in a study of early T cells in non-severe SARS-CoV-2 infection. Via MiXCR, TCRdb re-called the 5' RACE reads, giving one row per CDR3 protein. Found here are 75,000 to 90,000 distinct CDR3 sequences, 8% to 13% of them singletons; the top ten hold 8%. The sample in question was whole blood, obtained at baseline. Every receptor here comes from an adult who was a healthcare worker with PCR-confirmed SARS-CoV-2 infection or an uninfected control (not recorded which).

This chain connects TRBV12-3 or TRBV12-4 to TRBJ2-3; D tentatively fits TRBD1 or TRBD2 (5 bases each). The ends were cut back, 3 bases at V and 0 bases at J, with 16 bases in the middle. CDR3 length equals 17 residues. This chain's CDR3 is CASSFPAGTLSTDTQYF. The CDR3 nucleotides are TGTGCCAGCAGTTTCCCTGCCGGGACCCTAAGCACAGATACGCAGTATTTT.

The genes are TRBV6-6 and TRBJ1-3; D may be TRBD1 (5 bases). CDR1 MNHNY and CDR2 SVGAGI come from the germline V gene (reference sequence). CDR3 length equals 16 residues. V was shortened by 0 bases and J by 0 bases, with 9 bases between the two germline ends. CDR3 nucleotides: TGTGCCAGCAGTTACTCGTGGGGGAGCTCTGGAAACACCATATATTTT. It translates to CASSYSWGSSGNTIYF.

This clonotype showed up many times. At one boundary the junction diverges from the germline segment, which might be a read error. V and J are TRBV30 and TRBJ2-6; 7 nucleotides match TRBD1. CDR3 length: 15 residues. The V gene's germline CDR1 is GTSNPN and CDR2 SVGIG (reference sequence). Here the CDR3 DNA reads TGTGCCTGGAGGGCAGGGGGTTTTGGGGCCAACGTCCTGATTTTC. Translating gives CAWRAGGFGANVLIF.

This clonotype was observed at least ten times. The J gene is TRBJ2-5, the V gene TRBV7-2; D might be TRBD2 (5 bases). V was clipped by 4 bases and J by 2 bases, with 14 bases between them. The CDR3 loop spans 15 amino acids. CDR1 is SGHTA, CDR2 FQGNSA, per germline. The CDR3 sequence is CASSSRTLGQETQYF. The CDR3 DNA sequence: TGTGCCAGCAGCTCCCGGACTCTCGGTCAAGAGACCCAGTACTTC.

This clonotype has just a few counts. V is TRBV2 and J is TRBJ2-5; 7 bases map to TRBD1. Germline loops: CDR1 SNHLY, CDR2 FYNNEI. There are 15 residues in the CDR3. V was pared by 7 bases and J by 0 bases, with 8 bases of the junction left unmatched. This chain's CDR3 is CASTRDRSYQETQYF. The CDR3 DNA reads TGTGCCAGCACTAGGGACAGATCTTACCAAGAGACCCAGTACTTC.

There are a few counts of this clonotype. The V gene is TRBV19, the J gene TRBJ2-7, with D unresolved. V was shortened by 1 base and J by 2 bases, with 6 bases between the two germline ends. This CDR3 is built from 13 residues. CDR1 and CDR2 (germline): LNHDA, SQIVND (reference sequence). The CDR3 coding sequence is TGTGCCAGTAGTATAGTTGGAACCTACGAGCAGTACTTC. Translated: CASSIVGTYEQYF.

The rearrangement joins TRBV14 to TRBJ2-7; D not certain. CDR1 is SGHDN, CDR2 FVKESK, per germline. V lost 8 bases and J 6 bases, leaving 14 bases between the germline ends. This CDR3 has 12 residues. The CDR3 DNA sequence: TGTGCCAGCGGACCCGTCGTTGGCGAGCAGTACTTC. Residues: CASGPVVGEQYF.

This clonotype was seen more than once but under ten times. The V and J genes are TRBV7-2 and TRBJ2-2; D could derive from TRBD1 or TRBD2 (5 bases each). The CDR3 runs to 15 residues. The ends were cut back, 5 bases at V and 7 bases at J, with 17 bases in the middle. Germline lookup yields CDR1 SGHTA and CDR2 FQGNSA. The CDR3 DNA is TGTGCCAGCAGCCCGACGGGACCGCCAAGCGGGGAGCTGTTTTTT. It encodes CASSPTGPPSGELFF.

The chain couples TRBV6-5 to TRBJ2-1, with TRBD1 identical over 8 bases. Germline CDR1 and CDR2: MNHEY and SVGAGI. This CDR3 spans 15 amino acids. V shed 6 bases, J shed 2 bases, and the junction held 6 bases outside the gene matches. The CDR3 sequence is CASRSGQATYNEQFF. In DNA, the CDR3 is TGTGCCAGCAGGTCGGGACAGGCGACCTACAATGAGCAGTTCTTC.

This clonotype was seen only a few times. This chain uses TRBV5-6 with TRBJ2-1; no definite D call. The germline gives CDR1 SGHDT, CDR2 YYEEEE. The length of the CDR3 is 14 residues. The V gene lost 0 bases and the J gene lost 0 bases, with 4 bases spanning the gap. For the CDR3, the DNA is TGTGCCAGCAGCTTGGTAAGCTCCTACAATGAGCAGTTCTTC. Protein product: CASSLVSSYNEQFF.

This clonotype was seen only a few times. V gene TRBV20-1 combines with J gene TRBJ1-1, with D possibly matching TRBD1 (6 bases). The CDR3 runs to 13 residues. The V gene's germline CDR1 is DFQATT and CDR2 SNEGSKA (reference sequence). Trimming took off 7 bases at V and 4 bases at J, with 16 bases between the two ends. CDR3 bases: TGCAGTGGGCAGGGGATAGGGGGCACTGAAGCTTTCTTT. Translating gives CSGQGIGGTEAFF.

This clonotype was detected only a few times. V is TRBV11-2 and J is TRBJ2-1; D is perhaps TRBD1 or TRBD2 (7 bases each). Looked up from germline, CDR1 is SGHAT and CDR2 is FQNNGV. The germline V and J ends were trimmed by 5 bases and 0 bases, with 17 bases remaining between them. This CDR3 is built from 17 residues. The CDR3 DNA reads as TGTGCCAGCAGCCAGACTAGCAGGGGGAGCTCCTACAATGAGCAGTTCTTC. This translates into CASSQTSRGSSYNEQFF.

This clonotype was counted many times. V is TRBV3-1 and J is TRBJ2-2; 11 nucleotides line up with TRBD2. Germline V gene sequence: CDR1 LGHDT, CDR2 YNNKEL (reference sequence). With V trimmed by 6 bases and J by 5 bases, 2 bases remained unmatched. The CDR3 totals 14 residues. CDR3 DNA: TGTGCCAGCAGGACTAGCGGGGATACCGGGGAGCTGTTTTTT. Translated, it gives CASRTSGDTGELFF.

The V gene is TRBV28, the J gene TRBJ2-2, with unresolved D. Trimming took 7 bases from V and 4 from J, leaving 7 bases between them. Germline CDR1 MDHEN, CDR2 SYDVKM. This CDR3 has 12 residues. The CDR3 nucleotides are TGTGCCAGCATTAGCAGCACCGGGGAGCTGTTTTTT. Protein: CASISSTGELFF.

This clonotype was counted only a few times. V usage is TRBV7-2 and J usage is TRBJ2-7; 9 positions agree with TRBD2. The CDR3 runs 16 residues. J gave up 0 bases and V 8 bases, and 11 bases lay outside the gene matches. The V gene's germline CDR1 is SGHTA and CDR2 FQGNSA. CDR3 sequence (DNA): TGTGCCAGCCACGCGGGGGGGGCGGCTAGCTCCTACGAGCAGTACTTC. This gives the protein CASHAGGAASSYEQYF.

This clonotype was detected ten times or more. The CDR3, as DNA: TGTGCCAGCAGCGTAGATTTGGGGAATCAGCCCCAGCATTTT. Its translation: CASSVDLGNQPQHF. The rearrangement uses TRBV9 and TRBJ1-5; D gene ambiguous. The CDR3 extends over 14 amino acids. Germline V CDR1 and CDR2: SGDLS, YYNGEE. Deletions cut 0 bases from V and 4 bases from J, with 8 bases between.

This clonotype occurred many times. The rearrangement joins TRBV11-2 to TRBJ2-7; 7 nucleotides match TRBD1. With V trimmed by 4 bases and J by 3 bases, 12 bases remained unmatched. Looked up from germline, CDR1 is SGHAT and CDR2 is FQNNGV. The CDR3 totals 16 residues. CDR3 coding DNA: TGTGCCAGCAGCTCTCGAGACCGGGACAGAAACTACGAGCAGTACTTC. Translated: CASSSRDRDRNYEQYF.

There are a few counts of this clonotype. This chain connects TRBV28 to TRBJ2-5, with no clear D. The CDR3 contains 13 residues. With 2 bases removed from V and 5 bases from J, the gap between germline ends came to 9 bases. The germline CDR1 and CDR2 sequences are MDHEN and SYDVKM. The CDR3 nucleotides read TGTGCCAGCAGTTTAGGCCGCGCTGAGACCCAGTACTTC. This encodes CASSLGRAETQYF.

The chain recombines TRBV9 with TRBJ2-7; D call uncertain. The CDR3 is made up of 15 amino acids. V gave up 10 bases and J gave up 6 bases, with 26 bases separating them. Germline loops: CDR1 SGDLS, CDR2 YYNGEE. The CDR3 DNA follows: TGTGCCGTCGCGCCCGAACTCTGCCGATCGGGCGAGCAGTACTTC. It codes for CAVAPELCRSGEQYF.

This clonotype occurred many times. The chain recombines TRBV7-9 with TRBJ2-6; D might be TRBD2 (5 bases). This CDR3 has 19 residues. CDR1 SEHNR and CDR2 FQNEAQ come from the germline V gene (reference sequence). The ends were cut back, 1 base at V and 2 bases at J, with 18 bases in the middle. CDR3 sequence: CASSLGTRIPPTGANVLTF. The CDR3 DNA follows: TGTGCCAGCAGCTTAGGAACTAGGATTCCCCCTACTGGGGCCAACGTCCTGACTTTC.

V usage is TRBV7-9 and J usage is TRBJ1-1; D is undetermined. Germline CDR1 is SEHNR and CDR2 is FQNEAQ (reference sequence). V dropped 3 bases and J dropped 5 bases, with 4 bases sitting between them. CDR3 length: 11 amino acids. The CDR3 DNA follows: TGTGCCAGCAGCTTGACTACTGAAGCTTTCTTT. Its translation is CASSLTTEAFF.

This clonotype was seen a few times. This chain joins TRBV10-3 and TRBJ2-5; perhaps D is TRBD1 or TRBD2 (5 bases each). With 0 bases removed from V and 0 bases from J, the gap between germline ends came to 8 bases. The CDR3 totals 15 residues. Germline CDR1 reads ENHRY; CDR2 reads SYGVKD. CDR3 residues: CAISESGGHQETQYF. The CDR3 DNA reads TGTGCCATCAGTGAGTCTGGGGGTCACCAAGAGACCCAGTACTTC.

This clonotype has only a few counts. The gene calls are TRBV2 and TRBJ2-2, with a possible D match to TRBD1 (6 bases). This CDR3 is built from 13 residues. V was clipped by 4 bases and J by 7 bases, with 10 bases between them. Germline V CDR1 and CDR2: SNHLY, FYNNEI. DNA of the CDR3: TGTGCCAGCAGTGGGAGACAGGACGGGGAGCTGTTTTTT. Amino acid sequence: CASSGRQDGELFF.